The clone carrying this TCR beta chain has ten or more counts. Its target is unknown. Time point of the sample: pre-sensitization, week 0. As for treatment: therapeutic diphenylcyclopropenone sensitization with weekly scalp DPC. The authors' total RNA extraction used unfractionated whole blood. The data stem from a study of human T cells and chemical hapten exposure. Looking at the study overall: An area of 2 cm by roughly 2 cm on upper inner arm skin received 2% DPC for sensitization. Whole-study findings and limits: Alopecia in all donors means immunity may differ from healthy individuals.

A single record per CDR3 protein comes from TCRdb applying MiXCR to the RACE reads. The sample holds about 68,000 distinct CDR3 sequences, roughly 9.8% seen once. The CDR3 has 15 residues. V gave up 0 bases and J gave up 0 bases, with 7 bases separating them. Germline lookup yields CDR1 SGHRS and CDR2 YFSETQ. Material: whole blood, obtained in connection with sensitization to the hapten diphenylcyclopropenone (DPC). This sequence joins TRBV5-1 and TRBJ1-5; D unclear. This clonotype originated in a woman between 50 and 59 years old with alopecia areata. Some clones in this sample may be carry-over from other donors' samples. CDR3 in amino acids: CASSLGYDSNQPQHF. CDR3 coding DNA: TGCGCCAGCAGCTTGGGGTACGATAGCAATCAGCCCCAGCATTTT.